The rows below give T cell receptor beta chains drawn from one sample of a study of T-cell reconstitution after alpha-beta-depleted transplantation in children. From the PCR reads, TCRdb called clonotypes with MiXCR, one entry per CDR3 protein. The repertoire holds roughly 500,000 distinct CDR3 sequences, with 15% to 20% as singletons. The source material was PBMCs from the stem cell graft donor, sampled from the stem cell graft. The receptors stem from a human donor who donated a stem cell graft to a child with acute lymphoblastic leukemia. Both conserved end residues are part of each CDR3. D genes are given only for firm matches. Not all rows give a size; the values are once, few, many and, for expanded clones, a class.

few	.	TRBV3-1	TRBJ2-1	16	CASSLLRTQRYNEQFF	TGTGCCAGCAGCCTCCTTAGGACCCAACGGTACAATGAGCAGTTCTTC
.	TRBD1	TRBV6-1	TRBJ1-4	13	CASSGQGNEKLFF	TGTGCCAGCAGTGGACAGGGGAATGAAAAACTGTTTTTT
.	TRBD1	TRBV13	TRBJ1-6	18	CASSGTLDRGLRYSPLHF	TGTGCCAGCAGCGGAACCCTAGACAGGGGGCTAAGATATTCACCCCTCCACTTT
few	.	TRBV10-3	TRBJ2-1	13	CAINSRDYNEQFF	TGTGCCATCAATTCCCGGGACTACAATGAGCAGTTCTTC
.	TRBD1	TRBV5-1	TRBJ1-5	15	CASSLSAGGDQPQHF	TGCGCCAGCAGCTTATCGGCAGGGGGTGATCAGCCCCAGCATTTT
few	TRBD1	TRBV12-3/TRBV12-4	TRBJ2-5	13	CASSLRRGETQYF	TGTGCCAGCAGTTTGCGCAGGGGGGAGACCCAGTACTTC
.	.	TRBV27	TRBJ1-2	15	CASRSLGGLNYGYTF	TGTGCCAGCCGATCCTTGGGGGGGCTTAACTATGGCTACACCTTC
.	.	TRBV19	TRBJ1-1	11	CASSADTEAFF	TGTGCCAGTAGCGCGGACACTGAAGCTTTCTTT
few	.	TRBV7-9	TRBJ2-1	14	CALPTSRFDNEQFF	TGTGCCTTACCTACTAGTAGGTTTGACAATGAGCAGTTCTTC
few	.	TRBV10-3	TRBJ2-2	15	CAISESGGGAGELFF	TGTGCCATCAGTGAGTCTGGGGGAGGAGCCGGGGAGCTGTTTTTT